The 28 T cell receptor beta chains reported below all come from one sample, sequenced in a study of shared clonotypes between healthy human individuals. Method: immunoSEQ multiplex PCR; TCRdb's copy keeps in-frame clones and lacks some. The table records approximately 1,500,000 clones, around 98% of them present only once. Material for sequencing was naive CD4+ T cells sorted from blood. Subset described: CD45RA+ positively selected. All receptors derive from a man younger than 45 in good health.

This clone was seen a single time. V and J are TRBV6-5 and TRBJ1-1; no reliable D call. The CDR3 covers 13 residues. V gave up 4 bases and J gave up 4 bases, with 10 bases separating them. From germline, CDR1 is MNHEY and CDR2 SVGAGI. The CDR3 DNA follows: TGTGCCAGCAGTTTTGGGCCCCTCACTGAAGCTTTCTTT. It encodes CASSFGPLTEAFF.

V and J are TRBV19 and TRBJ1-5, with 8 bases that match TRBD1. CDR3 length: 16 amino acids. The germline V gene encodes CDR1 LNHDA and CDR2 SQIVND (reference sequence). J was trimmed by 3 bases and V by 1 base; bases with no gene match: 5. CDR3 sequence: CASSIGTGPFNQPQHF. DNA of the CDR3: TGTGCCAGTAGTATAGGGACAGGGCCCTTCAATCAGCCCCAGCATTTT.

Here the CDR3 reads CASSEGIRSPGYTF. The CDR3 DNA reads TGTGCCAGCAGTGAGGGAATCAGGAGCCCCGGCTACACCTTC. The chain joins TRBV6-1 to TRBJ1-2; D not resolved. Germline V gene sequence: CDR1 MNHNS, CDR2 SASEGT. CDR3 length: 14 residues. Between the trimmed V and J ends, which lost 3 bases and 8 bases, there was a span of 16 bases.

This sequence joins TRBV6-1 and TRBJ2-7, with D perhaps matching TRBD1 (6 bases). Trimming pared 4 bases from V and 9 bases from J, leaving 28 bases between. The germline V gene has CDR1 MNHNS and CDR2 SASEGT. The CDR3 spans 17 residues. The CDR3 nucleotides read TGTGCCAGCAGTGCGATAGTTGCCGGGACACAAGGTTTCAGGCAGTACTTC. Translation: CASSAIVAGTQGFRQYF.

The chain recombines TRBV6-1 with TRBJ1-2; D gene unclear. This CDR3 has 11 amino acids. V was shortened by 11 bases and J by 4 bases, with 11 bases between the two germline ends. The germline gives CDR1 MNHNS, CDR2 SASEGT. The CDR3 DNA sequence: TGTGCCGGAACACGGGGCTATGGCTACACCTTC. Its protein is CAGTRGYGYTF.

This chain links TRBV7-2 with TRBJ2-1; 8 bases match TRBD1. In germline, CDR1 is SGHTA, CDR2 FQGNSA. This CDR3 has 16 residues. V lost 5 bases, J lost 0 bases, and 6 bases stayed unmatched. DNA for the CDR3: TGTGCCAGCAGCCCAACCGGACAGGGCTCCTACAATGAGCAGTTCTTC. Residues: CASSPTGQGSYNEQFF.

This chain links TRBV5-1 with TRBJ2-1; D is uncertain. Trimming removed 4 bases from V and 6 bases from J, with 11 bases in between. In germline, CDR1 is SGHRS, CDR2 YFSETQ. CDR3 size: 13 residues. CDR3 DNA: TGCGCCAGCAGCACCCAGAGTAGCAATGAGCAGTTCTTC. The encoded protein is CASSTQSSNEQFF.

The V call is TRBV7-2, the J call TRBJ1-1; D perhaps matches TRBD1 (5 bases). CDR3 length: 15 amino acids. Germline CDR1 is SGHTA and CDR2 is FQGNSA. The V end lost 3 bases, the J end lost 1 base, and 12 bases lay between the germline ends. CDR3 sequence (DNA): TGTGCCAGCAGCTTCAATCAGGGCGGGAACACTGAAGCTTTCTTT. Translation: CASSFNQGGNTEAFF.

The V and J genes are TRBV25-1 and TRBJ1-1; D not certain. Germline assignment: CDR1 MGHDK and CDR2 SYGVNS. The CDR3 runs to 15 residues. V gave up 8 bases and J gave up 1 base, with 17 bases separating them. CDR3 DNA sequence: TGTGCCAGCCGAATGATGGGCCGAGCGAACACTGAAGCTTTCTTT. Translation gives CASRMMGRANTEAFF.

V usage is TRBV11-2 and J usage is TRBJ2-3; 12 bases agree with TRBD2. The V segment lost 4 bases and the J segment 6 bases; nucleotides outside the gene matches: 8. This CDR3 is 16 amino acids long. Germline values: CDR1 SGHAT, CDR2 FQNNGV. CDR3 in amino acids: CASSSLAGGPGDTQYF. The DNA for the CDR3 is TGTGCCAGCAGCTCCCTAGCGGGAGGGCCAGGGGATACGCAGTATTTT.

The chain uses TRBV19 and TRBJ2-7; 8 nucleotides line up with TRBD2. V was pared by 3 bases and J by 3 bases, with 13 bases of the junction left unmatched. The CDR3 totals 17 residues. CDR1 LNHDA and CDR2 SQIVND come from the germline V gene (reference sequence). CDR3 amino acids: CASSINASPSGSYEQYF. The CDR3 DNA follows: TGTGCCAGTAGTATCAACGCCTCACCGAGCGGGAGCTACGAGCAGTACTTC.

CDR3 DNA: TGTGCCACCAGCAGAGATCCAGTGGTCTCTCGGGAGCAGTACTTC. This gives the protein CATSRDPVVSREQYF. The chain couples TRBV15 to TRBJ2-7; D gene uncertain. The V gene lost 0 bases and the J gene lost 7 bases, with 16 bases spanning the gap. From germline, CDR1 is LNHNV and CDR2 YYDKDF (reference sequence). This CDR3 comprises 15 residues.

The chain joins TRBV20-1 to TRBJ1-1; D gene unclear. The length of the CDR3 is 10 residues. V lost 6 bases, J lost 6 bases, and 8 bases lay in between. Germline V gene sequence: CDR1 DFQATT, CDR2 SNEGSKA (reference sequence). This CDR3 reads CSAPAAEAFF. The CDR3 bases are TGCAGTGCCCCAGCGGCTGAAGCTTTCTTT.

V and J are TRBV28 and TRBJ2-3; weak D call: TRBD2 (6 bases). Germline V gene lookup returns CDR1 MDHEN and CDR2 SYDVKM. The CDR3 has 13 amino acids. V lost 9 bases, J lost 2 bases, and 12 bases lay in between. CDR3 nucleotides: TGTGCCAGTAGGCGGGATCCCACAGATACGCAGTATTTT. Amino acids: CASRRDPTDTQYF.

The chain uses TRBV7-2 and TRBJ2-3; D remains unclear. Germline values: CDR1 SGHTA, CDR2 FQGNSA. There are 11 residues in the CDR3. V lost 8 bases and J 8 bases, leaving 11 bases between the germline ends. CDR3 loop: CASLESRTQYF. The CDR3 bases are TGTGCCAGCCTTGAGTCTCGTACGCAGTATTTT.

The CDR3 DNA is TGTGCCAGCAGCCCCCGGTCTAGCGCGAACAATGAGCAGTTCTTC. Amino acids: CASSPRSSANNEQFF. The V call is TRBV9, the J call TRBJ2-1, with D possibly matching TRBD2 (6 bases). Trimming took off 4 bases at V and 5 bases at J, with 16 bases between the two ends. Germline CDR1 is SGDLS and CDR2 is YYNGEE. The CDR3 has 15 amino acids.

The gene calls are TRBV10-2 and TRBJ2-1; D possibly corresponds to TRBD1 (6 bases). Trimming shortened V by 7 bases and J by 10 bases, and 17 bases separated the two germline ends. Germline V lookup: CDR1 WSHSY, CDR2 SAAADI. The CDR3 consists of 13 residues. DNA for the CDR3: TGCGCCAGCACCGAGGGGGTAAGTCCGGAGCAGTTCTTC. The encoded protein is CASTEGVSPEQFF.

The chain carries TRBV29-1 and TRBJ1-1; D possibly corresponds to TRBD1 (5 bases). CDR3 size: 9 residues. The V gene lost 7 bases and the J gene lost 8 bases, with 8 bases spanning the gap. CDR1 is SQVTM and CDR2 is ANQGSEA in the germline V gene. CDR3 region: CSAGAEAFF. CDR3 nucleotide sequence: TGCAGCGCTGGGGCCGAAGCTTTCTTT.

V gene TRBV28 combines with J gene TRBJ2-1; 10 positions agree with TRBD2. The CDR3 extends over 14 amino acids. After removal of 7 bases from V and 6 bases from J, the junction contained 6 bases not matched to a gene. The germline gives CDR1 MDHEN, CDR2 SYDVKM. DNA of the CDR3: TGTGCCAGCAACCAAGCGGGGGGGGTCAATGAGCAGTTCTTC. The encoded protein is CASNQAGGVNEQFF. Filled out from reference TRBV28 and TRBJ2-1, the complete variable domain reads DVKVTQSSRYLVKRTGEKVFLECVQDMDHENMFWYRQDPGLGLRLIYFSYDVKMKEKGDIPEGYSVSREKKERFSLILESASTNQTSMYLCASNQAGGVNEQFFGPGTRLTVL.

This chain links TRBV6-5 with TRBJ1-1, with a possible D match to TRBD1 (5 bases). The CDR3 consists of 12 residues. The germline V and J ends were trimmed by 6 bases and 3 bases, with 8 bases remaining between them. Germline V gene data show CDR1 as MNHEY and CDR2 as SVGAGI. This CDR3 reads CASSDSYTEAFF. The CDR3 DNA is TGTGCCAGCAGCGACAGTTACACTGAAGCTTTCTTT.

The V gene is TRBV11-2, the J gene TRBJ1-4; D unclear. Germline V gene sequence: CDR1 SGHAT, CDR2 FQNNGV. This CDR3 comprises 12 residues. Trimming shortened V by 2 bases and J by 8 bases, and 6 bases separated the two germline ends. CDR3 sequence reads: CASSLPLEKLFF. CDR3 in DNA: TGTGCCAGCAGCTTACCGCTCGAAAAACTGTTTTTT.

V usage is TRBV6-6 and J usage is TRBJ2-5; no clear D gene. CDR1 is MNHNY and CDR2 is SVGAGI in the germline V gene (reference sequence). The CDR3 is 11 residues long. The V end was cut by 5 bases, the J end by 7 bases, with 8 bases between. The CDR3 sequence is CASSTGGTQYF. The CDR3 nucleotides read TGTGCCAGCAGTACTGGCGGGACCCAGTACTTC.

J is TRBJ2-1 and V is TRBV7-9; 16 nucleotides agree with TRBD2. The CDR3 sequence is 15 residues long. From germline, CDR1 is SEHNR and CDR2 FQNEAQ (reference sequence). V trimming: 4 bases; J trimming: 12 bases; junction bases outside the gene matches: 6. The CDR3 coding sequence is TGTGCCAGCAGCTCGGGACTAGCGGGAGGGCCAGGGCAGTTCTTC. Protein: CASSSGLAGGPGQFF.

V usage is TRBV7-2 and J usage is TRBJ2-7, with D perhaps TRBD2 (5 bases). Per germline, CDR1 SGHTA and CDR2 FQGNSA. This CDR3 region has 12 residues. V lost 5 bases, J lost 6 bases, and 11 bases lay in between. The CDR3 nucleotides are TGTGCCAGCAGCGTTCTTGGGAGCGAGCAGTACTTC. Protein: CASSVLGSEQYF.

This rearrangement joins TRBV5-1 to TRBJ2-5, with TRBD2 as a possible D gene (6 bases). The V end lost 5 bases, the J end lost 1 base, and 9 bases lay between the germline ends. Germline V CDR1 and CDR2: SGHRS, YFSETQ. The CDR3 spans 13 residues. CDR3 nucleotides: TGCGCCAGCAGGCGGGACTCCCAAGAGACCCAGTACTTC. This encodes CASRRDSQETQYF.

The rearrangement joins TRBV9 to TRBJ2-3; 10 nucleotides agree with TRBD2. With 4 bases clipped from V and 0 bases from J, the junction kept 2 bases outside the gene matches. Germline lookup yields CDR1 SGDLS and CDR2 YYNGEE. The CDR3 totals 15 residues. CDR3 sequence: CASSLAGGSTDTQYF. The CDR3 DNA is TGTGCCAGCAGCTTAGCGGGGGGTAGCACAGATACGCAGTATTTT.

This clone was observed a single time. V usage is TRBV10-2 and J usage is TRBJ2-7; a possible D gene is TRBD2 (5 bases). There are 15 residues in the CDR3. Looked up from germline, CDR1 is WSHSY and CDR2 is SAAADI. V shed 2 bases and J shed 2 bases, with 13 bases lying between them. The CDR3, as DNA: TGCGCCAGCAGTGAGGGTTCTAGCTGGACCTACGAGCAGTACTTC. It specifies CASSEGSSWTYEQYF.

V usage is TRBV11-2 and J usage is TRBJ1-4; 7 positions match TRBD1. There are 19 residues in the CDR3. Unmatched junction bases numbered 22, after V lost 5 bases and J lost 7 bases. The germline V gene has CDR1 SGHAT and CDR2 FQNNGV. CDR3 sequence (DNA): TGTGCCAGCAGCCCACTGAGAGGGGGCGAGTTGCGAGGGAGTGAAAAACTGTTTTTT. Translating it yields CASSPLRGGELRGSEKLFF.